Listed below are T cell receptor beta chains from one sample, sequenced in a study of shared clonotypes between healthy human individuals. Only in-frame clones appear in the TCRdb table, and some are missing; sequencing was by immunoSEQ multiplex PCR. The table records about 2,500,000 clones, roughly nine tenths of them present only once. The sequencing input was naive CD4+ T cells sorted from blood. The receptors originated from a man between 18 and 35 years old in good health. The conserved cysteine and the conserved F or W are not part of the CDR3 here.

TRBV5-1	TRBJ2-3	ASSLAEDTQY
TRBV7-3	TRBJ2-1	ASSLYTSAEQF
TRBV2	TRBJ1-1	ASTPGNEAF
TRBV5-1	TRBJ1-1	ASSVDRGAFSLTF
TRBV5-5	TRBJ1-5	ASSFGTGGARQPQH
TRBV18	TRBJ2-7	ASSPIQSYEQY
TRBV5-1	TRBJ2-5	ASSHAGLEGETQY
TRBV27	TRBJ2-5	ASTQRGGFLETQY
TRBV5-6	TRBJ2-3	ASSRGTSIKGDTQY
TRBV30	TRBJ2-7	AWSGGVGYEQY
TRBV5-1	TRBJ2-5	ASSLGDRRNQETQY
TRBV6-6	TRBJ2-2	ASSSIGRGAGELF
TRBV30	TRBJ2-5	AWRTSGKGQETQY
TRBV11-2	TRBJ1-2	ASSLGTGGYT
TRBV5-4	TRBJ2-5	ASSLLGRVETQY
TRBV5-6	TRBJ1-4	ASSWNTEVGEKLF
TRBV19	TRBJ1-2	ASSLRNGYT
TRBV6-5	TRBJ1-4	ASKTGGATNEKLF
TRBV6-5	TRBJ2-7	ASSYDRSREQY
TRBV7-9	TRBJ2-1	ASSFTGPRYNEQF
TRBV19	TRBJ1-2	ASSTTRRQGNYGYT
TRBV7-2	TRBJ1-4	ASRSAGATNEKLF
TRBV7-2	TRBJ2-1	ASSPRAGYNEQF
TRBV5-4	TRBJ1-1	ASSNPGQGLEAF
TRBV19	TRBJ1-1	ASSIGGRGGMNTEAF
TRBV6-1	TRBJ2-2	ASSAKGIGELF
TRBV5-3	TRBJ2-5	ANPWGTGSY
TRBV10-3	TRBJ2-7	AISAGGGWEQY
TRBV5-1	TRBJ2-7	ASSLALPPSEQY
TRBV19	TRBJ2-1	ASSPGTGFNNEQF
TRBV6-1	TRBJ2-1	ASKRLGLGQF
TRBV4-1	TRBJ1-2	ASSQPGQGLRGYT
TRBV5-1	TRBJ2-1	ASSSSGAKSSYNEQF
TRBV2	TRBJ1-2	ASSDRSPPST
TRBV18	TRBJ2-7	ASSGLADSSYEQY
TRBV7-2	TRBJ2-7	ASGDWVFSYEQY
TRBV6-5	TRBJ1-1	ASGPRVGPEAF